Listed here are 2 T cell receptor beta chains from one sample, sequenced in a study of T cell responses to AZD1222 COVID-19 vaccine. TCRdb's table, derived via immunoSEQ multiplex PCR, lists solely in-frame clones and lacks some. The sample consists of 95,000 to 150,000 clones, about 90% of them appearing once. The sequencing used peripheral blood, collected on day 0 of AZD1222 vaccination. These receptors were taken from an adult in good health.

The gene calls are TRBV19 and TRBJ1-5; 8 nucleotides align to TRBD1. The CDR3 totals 15 residues. Germline V gene data show CDR1 as LNHDA and CDR2 as SQIVND (reference sequence). V lost 7 bases and J lost 3; bases outside the gene matches: 8. CDR3 sequence: CASTRTGFNNQPQHF. CDR3 nucleotides: TGTGCCAGTACTCGGACAGGGTTTAACAATCAGCCCCAGCATTTT. Drawing the rest from reference TRBV19 and TRBJ1-5, the complete variable domain is DGGITQSPKYLFRKEGQNVTLSCEQNLNHDAMYWYRQDPGQGLRLIYYSQIVNDFQKGDIAEGYSVSREKKESFPLTVTSAQKNPTAFYLCASTRTGFNNQPQHFGDGTRLSIL.

The genes are TRBV29-1 and TRBJ1-1, with 8 bases lining up with TRBD1. The junction had 4 bases not matched to a gene; V was cut back by 3 bases and J by 4 bases. This CDR3 region has 13 residues. Per germline, CDR1 SQVTM and CDR2 ANQGSEA. CDR3 protein: CSVDLTGVTEAFF. CDR3 coding DNA: TGCAGCGTTGACCTGACAGGGGTCACTGAAGCTTTCTTT.